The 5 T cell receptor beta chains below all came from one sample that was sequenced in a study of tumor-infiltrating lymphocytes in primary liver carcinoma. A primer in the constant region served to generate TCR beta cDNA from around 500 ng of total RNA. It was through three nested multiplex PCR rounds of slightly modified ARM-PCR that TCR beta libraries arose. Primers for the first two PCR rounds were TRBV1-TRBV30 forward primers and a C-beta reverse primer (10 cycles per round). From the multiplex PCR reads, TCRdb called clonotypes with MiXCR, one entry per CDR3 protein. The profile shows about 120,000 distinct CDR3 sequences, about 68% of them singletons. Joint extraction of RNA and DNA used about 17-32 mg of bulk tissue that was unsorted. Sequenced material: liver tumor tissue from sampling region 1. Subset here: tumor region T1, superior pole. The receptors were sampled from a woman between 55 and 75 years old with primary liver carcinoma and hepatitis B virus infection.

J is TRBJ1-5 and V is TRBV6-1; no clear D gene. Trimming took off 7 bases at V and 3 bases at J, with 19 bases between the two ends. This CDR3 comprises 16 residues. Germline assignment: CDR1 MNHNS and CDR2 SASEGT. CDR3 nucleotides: TGTGCCAGCATAACCGAGGGCAGCCATAACAATCAGCCCCAGCATTTT. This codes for CASITEGSHNNQPQHF.

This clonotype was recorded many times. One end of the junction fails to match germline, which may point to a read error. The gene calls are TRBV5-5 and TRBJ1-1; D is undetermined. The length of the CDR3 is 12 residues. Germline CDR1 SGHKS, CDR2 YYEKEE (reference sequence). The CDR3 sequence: CATSGVTTEAFF. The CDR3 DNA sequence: TGTGCCACCAGCGGGGTGACGACTGAAGCTTTCTTT.

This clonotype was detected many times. CDR3 region: CATGGAREQYF. The CDR3 DNA reads as TGTGCCACCGGGGGGGCGCGCGAGCAGTACTTC. The V call is TRBV6-2 or TRBV6-3, the J call TRBJ2-7, with 8 bases identical to TRBD2. The CDR3 is made up of 11 amino acids. Germline V gene data show CDR1 as MNHEY and CDR2 as SVGEGT. Losses at the gene ends were 10 bases for V and 6 bases for J; bases not matched to a gene: 5.

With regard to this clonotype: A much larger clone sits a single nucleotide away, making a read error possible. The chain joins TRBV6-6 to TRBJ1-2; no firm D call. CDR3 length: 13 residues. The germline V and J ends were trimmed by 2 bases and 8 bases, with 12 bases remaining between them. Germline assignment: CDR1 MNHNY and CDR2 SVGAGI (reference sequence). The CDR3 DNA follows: TGTGCCAGCAGTTACGGCCGAGGGCGGGGCTACACCTTC. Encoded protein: CASSYGRGRGYTF.

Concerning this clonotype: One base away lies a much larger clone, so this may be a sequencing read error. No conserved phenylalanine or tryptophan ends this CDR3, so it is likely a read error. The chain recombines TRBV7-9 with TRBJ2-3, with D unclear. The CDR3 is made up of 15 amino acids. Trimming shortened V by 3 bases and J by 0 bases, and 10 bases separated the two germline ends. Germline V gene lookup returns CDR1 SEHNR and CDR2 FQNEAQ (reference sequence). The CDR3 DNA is TGTGCCAGCAGCTTGGATGGGCGAAGCACAGATACGCAGTATATT. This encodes CASSLDGRSTDTQYI.